This entry lists 9 T cell receptor beta chains sequenced from one sample in a study of blood T cells in healthy people across ages. A J-beta primer mix and a sample-barcoded 5' primer were used in a second PCR of roughly 6 to 11 cycles. TCRdb ran MiXCR on the 5' RACE reads and lists one entry per CDR3 protein. This table has nearly 800,000 distinct CDR3 sequences, 20% to 30% appearing once. These same records also appear under a second study, on T cells of mothers and their children.

The sample taken for sequencing was blood. These receptors all come from a boy aged 5-17 years in good health.

This clonotype came up a few times. This chain links TRBV6-5 with TRBJ2-2; weak D call: TRBD2 (5 bases). V lost 6 bases to trimming and J lost 0 bases, with 11 bases between them. The CDR3 totals 15 residues. Per germline, CDR1 MNHEY and CDR2 SVGAGI. The CDR3, as DNA: TGTGCCAGCAGCTTTAGAGGGTCGAACACCGGGGAGCTGTTTTTT. Protein: CASSFRGSNTGELFF.

The chain combines TRBV9 with TRBJ2-4, with D unclear. Trimming stripped 0 bases from V and 0 bases from J, with 13 bases between. The CDR3 has 17 amino acids. CDR1 is SGDLS, CDR2 YYNGEE, per germline. CDR3 in DNA: TGTGCCAGCAGCGTAGGTGGGGTAGGCCGAGCCAAAAACATTCAGTACTTC. It encodes CASSVGGVGRAKNIQYF.

The V gene is TRBV3-1, the J gene TRBJ1-2, with D unclear. CDR1 is LGHDT and CDR2 is YNNKEL in the germline V gene (reference sequence). CDR3 length: 12 amino acids. V dropped 2 bases and J dropped 6 bases, with 7 bases sitting between them. In DNA, the CDR3 is TGTGCCAGCAGCCAACTTGGAGATGGCTACACCTTC. It encodes CASSQLGDGYTF.

V gene TRBV27 combines with J gene TRBJ2-1; the D gene could be TRBD1 or TRBD2 (5 bases each). The length of the CDR3 is 16 residues. Germline assignment: CDR1 MNHEY and CDR2 SMNVEV (reference sequence). V shed 3 bases and J shed 3 bases, with 15 bases lying between them. DNA for the CDR3: TGTGCCAGCAGTTTTCAGGGTCTAGCTGGCTACAATGAGCAGTTCTTC. Its translation is CASSFQGLAGYNEQFF.

The rearrangement uses TRBV4-2 and TRBJ2-5; D gene ambiguous. Deletions cut 0 bases from V and 5 bases from J, with 10 bases between. Germline lookup yields CDR1 LGHNA and CDR2 YNFKEQ. The CDR3 has 14 residues. In DNA form, the CDR3 reads TGTGCCAGCAGCCAAGATCAGCTCAGCGAGACCCAGTACTTC. Translation gives CASSQDQLSETQYF.

As for this clonotype: A junction boundary mismatches the germline segment, possibly from a read error. CDR3 sequence reads: CASSETSGHELFF. DNA for the CDR3: TGTGCTAGCAGCGAGACTAGCGGACATGAGCTGTTTTTT. V usage is TRBV7-7 and J usage is TRBJ2-2, with 9 positions matching TRBD2. Germline V lookup: CDR1 SSHAT, CDR2 FNYEAQ (reference sequence). The CDR3 spans 13 residues. Using reference TRBV7-7 and TRBJ2-2 for the parts outside the CDR3, the full variable domain is GAGVSQSPRYKVTKRGQDVTLRCDPISSHATLYWYQQALGQGPEFLTYFNYEAQPDKSGLPSDRFSAERPEGSISTLTIQRTEQRDSAMYRCASSETSGHELFFGEGSRLTVL.

The CDR3 reads CASTNRGWDNEQFF. The DNA for the CDR3 is TGTGCCAGCACCAACAGGGGCTGGGACAATGAGCAGTTCTTC. The chain uses TRBV28 and TRBJ2-1; TRBD1 matches at 7 bases. Per germline, CDR1 MDHEN and CDR2 SYDVKM. The junction had 8 bases not matched to a gene; V was cut back by 7 bases and J by 5 bases. The length of the CDR3 is 14 residues.

The V call is TRBV14, the J call TRBJ1-2; no definite D call. Germline V gene data show CDR1 as SGHDN and CDR2 as FVKESK. V gave up 3 bases and J gave up 2 bases, with 10 bases separating them. This CDR3 has 14 residues. The CDR3 DNA reads as TGTGCCAGCAGCCAGGGGAGGCGCAACTATGGCTACACCTTC. Translated: CASSQGRRNYGYTF.

This chain connects TRBV9 to TRBJ2-5; 13 nucleotides match TRBD2. The V segment lost 4 bases and the J segment 9 bases; nucleotides outside the gene matches: 12. The length of the CDR3 is 16 residues. Germline V lookup: CDR1 SGDLS, CDR2 YYNGEE. CDR3 bases: TGTGCCAGCAGCCCTCCTAGGACTAGCGGGAGCGGGTCCCAGTACTTC. It codes for CASSPPRTSGSGSQYF.